This T cell receptor beta chain derives from a study of blood T cell repertoires in COVID-19. Measured with immunoSEQ multiplex PCR; TCRdb has only the in-frame clones, and not every one. Counted here are tens of thousands of clones, 70% to 90% occurring once; the ten biggest clones make up around 4.1%. Germline V gene data show CDR1 as SGHDN and CDR2 as FVKESK. The CDR3 runs 14 residues. V lost 1 base and J 8 bases, leaving 11 bases between the germline ends. Specimen: PBMCs or T cells enriched from blood (not recorded which). This sequence originates from a woman in her thirties or forties with acute COVID-19. The V gene is TRBV14, the J gene TRBJ2-2; tentative D call: TRBD1 (6 bases). The CDR3 DNA reads as TGTGCCAGCAGCCAAGTTTGGGGACAAGGGGAGCTGTTTTTT. Translated: CASSQVWGQGELFF.